This TCR beta chain was recorded in a study of blood T cell repertoires in COVID-19. Turning to the study itself: Italy, Spain and the United States were the sources of the convalescent and acute COVID-19 samples.

As processed by the authors: From reference gene primer amplification, estimates of nucleated cell counts were derived. TCRdb's copy holds only in-frame clones and misses some; the assay was immunoSEQ multiplex PCR. D and trimming were read from the DNA, whereas the V and J calls and clone size are those reported in that table. The table includes 250,000 to 300,000 clones, approximately 83% detected once. Notes on this clone: At one end, the junction sequence differs from germline, possibly due to a read error.

The CDR3 covers 15 residues. Germline V gene sequence: CDR1 LGHDT, CDR2 YNNKEL (reference sequence). The sequencing sample was made of PBMCs or T cells enriched from blood (not recorded which). This receptor was obtained from a woman aged 45-65 years who had recovered from COVID-19. The chain joins TRBV3-1 (or the pseudogene TRBV3-2) to TRBJ2-1; no reliable D call. The CDR3 here is CASSQGLPMREMVIF. As DNA, the CDR3 is TGTGCCAGCAGCCAAGGACTTCCTATGAGAGAGATGGTGATCTTC.